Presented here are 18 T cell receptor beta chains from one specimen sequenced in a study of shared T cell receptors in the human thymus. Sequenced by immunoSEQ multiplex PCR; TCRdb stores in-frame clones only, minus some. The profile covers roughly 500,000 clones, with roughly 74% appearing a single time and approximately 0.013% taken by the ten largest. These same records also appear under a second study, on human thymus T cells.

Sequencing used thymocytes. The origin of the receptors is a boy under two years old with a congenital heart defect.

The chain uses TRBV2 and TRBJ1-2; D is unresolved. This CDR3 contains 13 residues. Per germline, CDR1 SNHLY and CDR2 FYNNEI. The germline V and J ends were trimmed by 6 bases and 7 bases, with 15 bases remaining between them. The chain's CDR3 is CASSREVPSGYTF. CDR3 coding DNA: TGTGCCAGCAGCCGGGAGGTACCCTCTGGCTACACCTTC. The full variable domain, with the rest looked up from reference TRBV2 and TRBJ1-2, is EPEVTQTPSHQVTQMGQEVILRCVPISNHLYFYWYRQILGQKVEFLVSFYNNEISEKSEIFDDQFSVERPDGSNFTLKIRSTKLEDSAMYFCASSREVPSGYTFGSGTRLTVV.

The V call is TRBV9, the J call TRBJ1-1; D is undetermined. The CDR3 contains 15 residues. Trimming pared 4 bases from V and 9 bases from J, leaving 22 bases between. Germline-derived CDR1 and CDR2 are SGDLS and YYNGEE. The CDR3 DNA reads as TGTGCCAGCAGCCCCCCCACCCCCAGGAAGACCAAAGCTTTCTTT. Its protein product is CASSPPTPRKTKAFF.

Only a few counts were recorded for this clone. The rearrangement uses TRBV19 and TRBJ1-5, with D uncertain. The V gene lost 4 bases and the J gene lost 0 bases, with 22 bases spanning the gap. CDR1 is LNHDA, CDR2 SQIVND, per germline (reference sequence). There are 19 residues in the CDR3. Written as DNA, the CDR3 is TGTGCCAGTAGTACAGCGGACCTTCCTAGTGCATATAGCAATCAGCCCCAGCATTTT. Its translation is CASSTADLPSAYSNQPQHF.

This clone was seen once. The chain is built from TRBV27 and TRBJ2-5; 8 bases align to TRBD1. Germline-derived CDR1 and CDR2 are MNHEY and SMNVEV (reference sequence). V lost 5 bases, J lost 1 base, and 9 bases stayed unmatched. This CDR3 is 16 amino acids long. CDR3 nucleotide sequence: TGTGCCAGCAGTGCAAAACCCGACAGGGGCCAAGAGACCCAGTACTTC. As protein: CASSAKPDRGQETQYF.

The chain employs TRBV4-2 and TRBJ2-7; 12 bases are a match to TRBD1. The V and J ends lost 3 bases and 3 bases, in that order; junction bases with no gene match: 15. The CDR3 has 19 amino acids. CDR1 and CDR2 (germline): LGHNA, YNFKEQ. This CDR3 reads CASSQVPTGTGGARYEQYF. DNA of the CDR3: TGTGCCAGCAGCCAGGTCCCTACCGGGACAGGGGGCGCGCGCTACGAGCAGTACTTC.

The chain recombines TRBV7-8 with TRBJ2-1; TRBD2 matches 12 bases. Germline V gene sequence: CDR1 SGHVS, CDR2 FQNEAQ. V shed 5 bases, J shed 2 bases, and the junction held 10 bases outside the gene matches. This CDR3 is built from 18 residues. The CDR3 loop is CASSIRTSGKPAYNEQFF. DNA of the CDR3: TGTGCCAGCAGCATTAGGACTAGCGGGAAGCCCGCCTACAATGAGCAGTTCTTC.

The chain's CDR3 is CASSLGLAGVTSTDTQYF. Written as DNA, the CDR3 is TGTGCCAGCAGCTTAGGTCTAGCGGGGGTCACTAGCACAGATACGCAGTATTTT. The chain recombines TRBV5-6 with TRBJ2-3; 10 bases map to TRBD2. The V gene end was trimmed by 2 bases and the J gene end by 0 bases; junction bases not matched to a gene: 9. This CDR3 spans 18 amino acids. From germline, CDR1 is SGHDT and CDR2 YYEEEE.

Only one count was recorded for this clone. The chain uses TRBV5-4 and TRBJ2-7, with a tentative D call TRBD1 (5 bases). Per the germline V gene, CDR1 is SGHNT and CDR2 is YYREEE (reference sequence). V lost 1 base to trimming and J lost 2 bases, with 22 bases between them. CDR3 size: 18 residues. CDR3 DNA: TGTGCCAGCAGCTTGCTATGGCCGTCAGGGAAAGGGGCCTACGAGCAGTACTTC. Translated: CASSLLWPSGKGAYEQYF.

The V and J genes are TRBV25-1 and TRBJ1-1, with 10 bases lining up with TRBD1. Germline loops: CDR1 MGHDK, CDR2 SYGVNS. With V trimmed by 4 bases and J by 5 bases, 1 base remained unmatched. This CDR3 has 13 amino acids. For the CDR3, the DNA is TGTGCCAGCAGTGTGGACAGGGGGACTGAAGCTTTCTTT. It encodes CASSVDRGTEAFF.

DNA for the CDR3: TGCAGCGCCTGGACAGGGGGCAACTACGAGCAGTACTTC. It specifies CSAWTGGNYEQYF. The chain combines TRBV29-1 with TRBJ2-7; 11 nucleotides line up with TRBD1. The V segment lost 7 bases and the J segment 3 bases; nucleotides outside the gene matches: 5. The germline V gene has CDR1 SQVTM and CDR2 ANQGSEA. CDR3 length: 13 residues.

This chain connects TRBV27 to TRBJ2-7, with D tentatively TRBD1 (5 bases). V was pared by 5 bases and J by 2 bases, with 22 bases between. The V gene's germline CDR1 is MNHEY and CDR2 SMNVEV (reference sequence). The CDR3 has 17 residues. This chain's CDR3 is CASSHRFGAIGAYEQYF. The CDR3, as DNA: TGTGCCAGCAGTCACCGATTTGGGGCGATTGGGGCCTACGAGCAGTACTTC.

The CDR3 DNA sequence: TGTGCCAGTAGTGTCTCCGGGACTATAAAGGAAAATGAGCAGTTCTTC. As protein: CASSVSGTIKENEQFF. J is TRBJ2-1 and V is TRBV19; 7 bases agree with TRBD2. The CDR3 loop spans 16 amino acids. After removal of 5 bases from V and 7 bases from J, the junction contained 14 bases not matched to a gene. The germline gives CDR1 LNHDA, CDR2 SQIVND (reference sequence).

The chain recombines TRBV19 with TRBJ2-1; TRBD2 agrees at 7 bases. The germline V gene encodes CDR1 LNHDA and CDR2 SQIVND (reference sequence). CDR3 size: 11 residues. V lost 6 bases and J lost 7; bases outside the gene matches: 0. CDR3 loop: CASSGRNEQFF. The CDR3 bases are TGTGCCAGTAGCGGGAGGAATGAGCAGTTCTTC. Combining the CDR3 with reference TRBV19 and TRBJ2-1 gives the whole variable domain DGGITQSPKYLFRKEGQNVTLSCEQNLNHDAMYWYRQDPGQGLRLIYYSQIVNDFQKGDIAEGYSVSREKKESFPLTVTSAQKNPTAFYLCASSGRNEQFFGPGTRLTVL.

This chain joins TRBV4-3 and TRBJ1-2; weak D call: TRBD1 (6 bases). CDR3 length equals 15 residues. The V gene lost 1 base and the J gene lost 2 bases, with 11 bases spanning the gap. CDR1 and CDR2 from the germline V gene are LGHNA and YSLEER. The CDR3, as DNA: TGCGCCAGCAGCCAAGCGGGACACAAAAACTATGGCTACACCTTC. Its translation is CASSQAGHKNYGYTF.

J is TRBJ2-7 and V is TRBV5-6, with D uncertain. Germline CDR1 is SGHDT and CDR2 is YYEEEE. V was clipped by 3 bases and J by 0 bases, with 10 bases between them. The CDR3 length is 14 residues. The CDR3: CASSSRGSSYEQYF. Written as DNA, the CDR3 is TGTGCCAGCAGCTCTAGAGGAAGCTCCTACGAGCAGTACTTC. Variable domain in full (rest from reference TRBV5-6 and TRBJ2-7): DAGVTQSPTHLIKTRGQQVTLRCSPKSGHDTVSWYQQALGQGPQFIFQYYEEEERQRGNFPDRFSGHQFPNYSSELNVNALLLGDSALYLCASSSRGSSYEQYFGPGTRLTVT.

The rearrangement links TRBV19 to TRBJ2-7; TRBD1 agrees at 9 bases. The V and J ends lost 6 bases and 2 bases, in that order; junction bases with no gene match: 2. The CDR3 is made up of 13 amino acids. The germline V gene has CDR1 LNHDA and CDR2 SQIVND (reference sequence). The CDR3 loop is CASRGTGTYEQYF. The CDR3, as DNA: TGTGCCAGTAGAGGGACAGGGACCTACGAGCAGTACTTC.

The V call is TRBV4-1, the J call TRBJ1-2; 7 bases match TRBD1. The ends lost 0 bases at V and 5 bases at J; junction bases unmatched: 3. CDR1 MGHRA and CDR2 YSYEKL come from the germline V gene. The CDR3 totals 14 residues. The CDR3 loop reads CASSQETGWYGYTF. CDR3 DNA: TGCGCCAGCAGCCAAGAGACAGGGTGGTATGGCTACACCTTC.

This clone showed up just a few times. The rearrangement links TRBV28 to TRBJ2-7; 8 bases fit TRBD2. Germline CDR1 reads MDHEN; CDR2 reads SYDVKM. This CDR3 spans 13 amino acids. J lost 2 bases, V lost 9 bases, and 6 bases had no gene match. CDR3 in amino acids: CARSLSGTYEQYF. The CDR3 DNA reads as TGTGCCAGATCCCTTAGCGGGACCTACGAGCAGTACTTC. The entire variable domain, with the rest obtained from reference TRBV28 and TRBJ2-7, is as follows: DVKVTQSSRYLVKRTGEKVFLECVQDMDHENMFWYRQDPGLGLRLIYFSYDVKMKEKGDIPEGYSVSREKKERFSLILESASTNQTSMYLCARSLSGTYEQYFGPGTRLTVT.